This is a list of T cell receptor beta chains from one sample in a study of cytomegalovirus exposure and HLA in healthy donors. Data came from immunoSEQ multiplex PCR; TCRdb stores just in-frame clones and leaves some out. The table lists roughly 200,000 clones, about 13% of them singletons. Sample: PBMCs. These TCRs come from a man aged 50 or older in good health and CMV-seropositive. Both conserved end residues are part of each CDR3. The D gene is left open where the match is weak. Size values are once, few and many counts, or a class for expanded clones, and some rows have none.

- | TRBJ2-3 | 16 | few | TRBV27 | TGTGCCAGCAGTTTATCGGATGGGGGGGGCTCCGATACGCAGTATTTT | CASSLSDGGGSDTQYF
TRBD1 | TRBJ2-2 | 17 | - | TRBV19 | TGTGCCAGTAGTATTCGAGGGACAGGGGCGAACACCGGGGAGCTGTTTTTT | CASSIRGTGANTGELFF
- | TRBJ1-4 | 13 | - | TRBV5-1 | TGCGCCAGCAGCAGGGGAGGTAATGAAAAACTGTTTTTT | CASSRGGNEKLFF
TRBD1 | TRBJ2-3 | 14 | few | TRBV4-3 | TGCGCCAGCAGCCCAGGGGGTCCCACAGATACGCAGTATTTT | CASSPGGPTDTQYF
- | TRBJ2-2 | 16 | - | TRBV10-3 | TGTGCCATCAGTGAGTCGAGGAAGGCGAGAGCCGGGGAGCTGTTTTTT | CAISESRKARAGELFF
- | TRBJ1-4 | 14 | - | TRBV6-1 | TGTGCCAGCAGGCCCGGACACGTTTCTGAAAAACTGTTTTTT | CASRPGHVSEKLFF
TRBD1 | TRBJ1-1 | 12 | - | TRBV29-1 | TGCAGCGTTATTGGACAGGTTTCTGAAGCTTTCTTT | CSVIGQVSEAFF
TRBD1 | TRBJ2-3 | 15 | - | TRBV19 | TGTGCCAGTAGTTTAGGACAGGGAGAAATAGATACGCAGTATTTT | CASSLGQGEIDTQYF
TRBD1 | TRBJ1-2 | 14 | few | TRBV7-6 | TGTGCCAGCAGCTCGGGACAGGAACCTTATGGCTACACCTTC | CASSSGQEPYGYTF
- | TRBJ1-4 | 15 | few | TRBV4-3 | TGCGCCAGCAGCCCCCGAGACAGCGAGGATGAAAAACTGCTTTTT | CASSPRDSEDEKLLF
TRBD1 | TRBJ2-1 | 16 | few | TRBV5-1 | TGCGCCAGCAGCCTGCTGTCGGGACAGGCCTACAATGAGCAGTTCTTC | CASSLLSGQAYNEQFF
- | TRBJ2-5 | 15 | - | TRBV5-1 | TGCGCCAGCTCTTATTCGGGGAAATTGGAAGAGACCCAGTACTTC | CASSYSGKLEETQYF
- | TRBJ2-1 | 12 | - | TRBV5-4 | TGTGCCAGCAGCTTGTCTCGGGACAAGCAGTTCTTC | CASSLSRDKQFF
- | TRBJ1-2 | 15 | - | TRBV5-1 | TGCGCCAGCAGATCTACCCTACTACAGGGATCGGGCTACACCTTC | CASRSTLLQGSGYTF
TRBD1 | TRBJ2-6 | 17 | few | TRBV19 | TGTGCCAGTAGTATTATGACAGGGTCCTCTGGGGCCAACGTCCTGACTTTC | CASSIMTGSSGANVLTF
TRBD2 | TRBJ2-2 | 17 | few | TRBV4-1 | TGCGCCAGCAGCCATAACGAGCGGGGGGGGAGGACCGGGGAGCTGTTTTTT | CASSHNERGGRTGELFF
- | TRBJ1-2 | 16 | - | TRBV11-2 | TGTGCCAGCAGCTTAGACGCGGGATTGCCTAACTATGGCTACACCTTC | CASSLDAGLPNYGYTF
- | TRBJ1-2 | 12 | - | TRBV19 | TGTGCCAGTACCCTAGACCAGTGGGGCTACACCTTC | CASTLDQWGYTF
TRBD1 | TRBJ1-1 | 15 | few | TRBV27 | TGTGCCAGCAGTTGGTTACAGGGGGGGAACACTGAAGCTTTCTTT | CASSWLQGGNTEAFF
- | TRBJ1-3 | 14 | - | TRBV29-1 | TGCAGCGTTGAAGGAGGCAGGGCTGGAAACACCATATATTTT | CSVEGGRAGNTIYF
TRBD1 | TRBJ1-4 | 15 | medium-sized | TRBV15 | TGTGCCACCAGCAGTGAGGGGGCCCCTAATGAAAAACTGTTTTTT | CATSSEGAPNEKLFF
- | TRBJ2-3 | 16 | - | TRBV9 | TGTGCCAGCAGCGCCGAGGGGGGGTCTAGCACAGATACGCAGTATTTT | CASSAEGGSSTDTQYF
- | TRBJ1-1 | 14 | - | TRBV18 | TGTGCCAGCTCGCCTACTGGGCGGGACACTGAAGCTTTCTTT | CASSPTGRDTEAFF
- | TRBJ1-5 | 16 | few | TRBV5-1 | TGCGCCAGCAGCCCGGGAGGGACGGATAGCAATCAGCCCCAGCATTTT | CASSPGGTDSNQPQHF
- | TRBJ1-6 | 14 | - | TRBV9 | TGTGCCAGCAGCCCCTGGCGGAGCAATTCACCCCTCCACTTT | CASSPWRSNSPLHF
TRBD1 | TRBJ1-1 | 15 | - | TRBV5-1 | TGCGCCAGCAGCGGGACAGCTCTAATGAACACTGAAGCTTTCTTT | CASSGTALMNTEAFF